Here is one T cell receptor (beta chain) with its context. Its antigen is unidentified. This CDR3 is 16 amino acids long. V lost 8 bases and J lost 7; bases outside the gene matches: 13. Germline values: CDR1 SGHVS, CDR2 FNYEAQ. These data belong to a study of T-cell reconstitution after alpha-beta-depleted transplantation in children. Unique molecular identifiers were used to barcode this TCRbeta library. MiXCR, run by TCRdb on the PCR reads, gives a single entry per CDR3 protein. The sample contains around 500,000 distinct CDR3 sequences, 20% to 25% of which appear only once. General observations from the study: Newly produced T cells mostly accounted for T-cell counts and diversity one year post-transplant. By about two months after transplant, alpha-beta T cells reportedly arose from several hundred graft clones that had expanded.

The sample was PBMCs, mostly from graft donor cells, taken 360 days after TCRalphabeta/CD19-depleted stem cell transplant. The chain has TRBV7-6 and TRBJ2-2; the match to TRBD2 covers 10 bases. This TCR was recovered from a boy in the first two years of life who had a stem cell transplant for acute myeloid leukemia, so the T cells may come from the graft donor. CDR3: CASDDSGTSEGGELFF. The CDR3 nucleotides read TGTGCCAGCGACGACAGCGGGACTAGCGAGGGCGGGGAGCTGTTTTTT.